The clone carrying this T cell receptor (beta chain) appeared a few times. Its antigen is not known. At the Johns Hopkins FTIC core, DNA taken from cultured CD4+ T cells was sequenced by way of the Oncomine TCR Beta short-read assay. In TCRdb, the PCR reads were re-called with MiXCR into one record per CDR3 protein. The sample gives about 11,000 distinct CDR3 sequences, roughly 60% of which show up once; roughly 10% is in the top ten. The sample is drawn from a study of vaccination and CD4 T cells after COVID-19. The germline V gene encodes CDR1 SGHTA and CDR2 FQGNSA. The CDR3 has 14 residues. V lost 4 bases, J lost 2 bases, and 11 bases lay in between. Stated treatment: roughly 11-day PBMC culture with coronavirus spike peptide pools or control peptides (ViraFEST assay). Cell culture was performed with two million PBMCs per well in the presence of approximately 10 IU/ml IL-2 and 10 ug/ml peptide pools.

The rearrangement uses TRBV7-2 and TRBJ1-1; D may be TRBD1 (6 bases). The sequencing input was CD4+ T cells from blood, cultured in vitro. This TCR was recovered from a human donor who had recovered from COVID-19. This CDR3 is CASSYRGGNTEAFF. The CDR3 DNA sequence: TGTGCCAGCAGCTACCGAGGGGGAAACACTGAAGCTTTCTTT.